Below, 22 T cell receptor beta chains from the same sample are listed, as sequenced in a study of cytomegalovirus exposure and HLA in healthy donors. Primers: 60 Vbeta forward and 13 Jbeta reverse. The repertoire was sequenced with immunoSEQ multiplex PCR; TCRdb's copy has only in-frame clones and lacks some. Of roughly 65,000 clones in the sample, around 77% were seen once. Sequencing was done on a sample of PBMCs. The source of these receptors is a woman aged 30 to 39 in good health and CMV-seronegative.

This sequence joins TRBV6-5 and TRBJ1-1, with a possible D match to TRBD1 (5 bases). The CDR3 length is 15 residues. The ends were cut back, 0 bases at V and 1 base at J, with 9 bases in the middle. In germline, CDR1 is MNHEY, CDR2 SVGAGI. CDR3 sequence (DNA): TGTGCCAGCAGTTACTCTCCAGGACAGAACACTGAAGCTTTCTTT. Its translation is CASSYSPGQNTEAFF.

The chain carries TRBV4-1 and TRBJ1-1; TRBD1 is a possible D gene (5 bases). CDR3 length: 18 amino acids. V gave up 5 bases and J gave up 4 bases, with 26 bases separating them. Looked up from germline, CDR1 is MGHRA and CDR2 is YSYEKL. The CDR3 bases are TGCGCCAGCAGCTCCCATCGGGGGGTGGTGGGTTCCTTCACTGAAGCTTTCTTT. Translation gives CASSSHRGVVGSFTEAFF.

CDR3 sequence reads: CASSVGARRVMNTEAFF. CDR3 in DNA: TGTGCCAGCAGCGTAGGGGCCCGCAGGGTCATGAACACTGAAGCTTTCTTT. The chain employs TRBV9 and TRBJ1-1; perhaps TRBD1 as D (5 bases). Trimming shortened V by 0 bases and J by 0 bases, and 15 bases separated the two germline ends. The CDR3 has 17 residues. Germline V gene lookup returns CDR1 SGDLS and CDR2 YYNGEE.

The chain combines TRBV5-3 with TRBJ1-2, with TRBD1 matching over 7 bases. TRBV5-3 is an ORF, and what it does is uncertain. There are 18 residues in the CDR3. J lost 0 bases, V lost 2 bases, and 13 bases had no gene match. The CDR3 is CARSFSRDSDRPNYGYTF. CDR3 bases: TGTGCCAGAAGCTTTTCGCGCGACTCGGACAGGCCTAACTATGGCTACACCTTC.

J is TRBJ2-6 and V is TRBV11-2; D is undetermined. With 2 bases removed from V and 4 bases from J, the gap between germline ends came to 21 bases. Germline V lookup: CDR1 SGHAT, CDR2 FQNNGV. This CDR3 has 19 residues. The CDR3 sequence is CASSLPLDRIGEGANVLTF. As DNA, the CDR3 is TGTGCCAGCAGCTTACCCCTAGACCGCATCGGCGAGGGGGCCAACGTCCTGACTTTC. Full variable domain (remainder filled in from reference TRBV11-2 and TRBJ2-6): EAGVAQSPRYKIIEKRQSVAFWCNPISGHATLYWYQQILGQGPKLLIQFQNNGVVDDSQLPKDRFSAERLKGVDSTLKIQPAKLEDSAVYLCASSLPLDRIGEGANVLTFGAGSRLTVL.

The chain couples TRBV30 to TRBJ2-1; 10 bases map to TRBD2. The CDR3 contains 12 residues. Germline CDR1 is GTSNPN and CDR2 is SVGIG (reference sequence). The CDR3 protein is CARTSGYNEQFF. In DNA form, the CDR3 reads TGTGCACGGACTAGCGGATACAATGAGCAGTTCTTC.

The V gene is TRBV29-1, the J gene TRBJ2-5; TRBD1 matches at 7 bases. Germline values: CDR1 SQVTM, CDR2 ANQGSEA. The CDR3 consists of 12 residues. Trimming removed 8 bases from V and 3 bases from J; junction bases left unmatched: 6. The CDR3 loop reads CSSLTGKETQYF. The CDR3 DNA is TGCAGCTCCTTGACAGGGAAAGAGACCCAGTACTTC.

CDR3 DNA sequence: TGTGCCTGGAGGGGATTTTCGGGAGAAGTGGATACGCAGTATTTT. Protein sequence: CAWRGFSGEVDTQYF. This chain joins TRBV30 and TRBJ2-3; tentatively, D is TRBD2 (6 bases). V was cut by 3 bases and J by 6 bases, with 19 bases left in between. This CDR3 has 15 amino acids. The germline gives CDR1 GTSNPN, CDR2 SVGIG (reference sequence). Drawing the rest from reference TRBV30 and TRBJ2-3, the complete variable domain is SQTIHQWPATLVQPVGSPLSLECTVEGTSNPNLYWYRQAAGRGLQLLFYSVGIGQISSEVPQNLSASRPQDRQFILSSKKLLLSDSGFYLCAWRGFSGEVDTQYFGPGTRLTVL.

The chain carries TRBV29-1 and TRBJ2-2, with 9 bases identical to TRBD1. This CDR3 has 18 residues. The J segment lost 6 bases and the V segment lost 5 bases, leaving 19 bases of the junction unmatched. The germline V gene has CDR1 SQVTM and CDR2 ANQGSEA. The CDR3 reads CSVRSAGTGTGMAGELFF. The CDR3 DNA follows: TGCAGCGTTCGGTCGGCGGGAACCGGGACAGGGATGGCCGGGGAGCTGTTTTTT.

To note about this clone: The junction departs from germline at one end; a sequencing error may be responsible. The rearrangement uses TRBV5-8 and TRBJ1-2; possible D gene TRBD1, 5 bases. The CDR3 has 11 amino acids. CDR1 and CDR2 from the germline V gene are SGHTS and YDEGEE. CDR3 bases: TGTGCCAGCAGCTCTTCCGAGCAGGGAAGCTTC. It translates to CASSSSEQGSF.

This chain connects TRBV5-4 to TRBJ1-2; 9 bases line up with TRBD1. The germline CDR1 and CDR2 sequences are SGHNT and YYREEE (reference sequence). J gave up 3 bases and V 0 bases, and 6 bases lay outside the gene matches. The CDR3 spans 16 residues. CDR3 loop: CASSLGGDRVHYGYTF. CDR3 nucleotides: TGTGCCAGCAGCTTGGGAGGGGACAGGGTGCACTATGGCTACACCTTC.

The rearrangement uses TRBV2 and TRBJ2-3; a weak D match, TRBD1 (5 bases). The CDR3 is 14 amino acids. V gave up 5 bases and J gave up 0 bases, with 9 bases separating them. The germline V gene encodes CDR1 SNHLY and CDR2 FYNNEI. CDR3 sequence reads: CASSSDRSTDTQYF. In DNA form, the CDR3 reads TGTGCCAGCAGTTCCGACAGAAGCACAGATACGCAGTATTTT.

The chain recombines TRBV9 with TRBJ1-2, with D perhaps TRBD1 (6 bases). The germline gives CDR1 SGDLS, CDR2 YYNGEE. V lost 0 bases and J lost 8, with 20 bases in between. The CDR3 has 16 residues. In DNA form, the CDR3 reads TGTGCCAGCAGCGTAGCTGGAGCAGGGGAAGGTTGGGGCTACACCTTC. As protein: CASSVAGAGEGWGYTF.

The V gene is TRBV10-3, the J gene TRBJ2-5; the D gene is possibly TRBD2 (5 bases). The CDR3 consists of 16 residues. Germline values: CDR1 ENHRY, CDR2 SYGVKD. V was shortened by 0 bases and J by 2 bases, with 13 bases between the two germline ends. The CDR3 bases are TGTGCCATCAGTGAGTCGATTAGCGCAAATCAAGAGACCCAGTACTTC. Translating it yields CAISESISANQETQYF.

This chain links TRBV5-4 with TRBJ1-2; TRBD1 aligns across 8 bases. V shed 4 bases and J 4 bases; nucleotides not matched to a gene: 6. Germline V CDR1 and CDR2: SGHNT, YYREEE (reference sequence). The CDR3 is 14 amino acids. CDR3 sequence reads: CASSADRASYGYTF. CDR3 DNA sequence: TGTGCCAGCAGCGCGGACAGGGCGTCCTATGGCTACACCTTC.

This clone was detected a few times. The chain couples TRBV18 to TRBJ2-3; 9 nucleotides agree with TRBD2. With V trimmed by 1 base and J by 4 bases, 6 bases remained unmatched. Germline V lookup: CDR1 KGHSH, CDR2 LQKENI. This CDR3 region has 16 residues. CDR3 sequence (DNA): TGTGCCAGCTCACCACGTCAAGCGGGAGGCTCAGATACGCAGTATTTT. Translation gives CASSPRQAGGSDTQYF.

The CDR3 is CASSWRETYEQYF. The CDR3 nucleotides read TGTGCCAGCAGTTGGCGGGAAACCTACGAGCAGTACTTC. This chain joins TRBV27 and TRBJ2-7; TRBD2 is a possible D gene (6 bases). This CDR3 has 13 amino acids. The V gene lost 4 bases and the J gene lost 2 bases, with 9 bases spanning the gap. Germline V gene sequence: CDR1 MNHEY, CDR2 SMNVEV (reference sequence).

The chain recombines TRBV30 with TRBJ1-1, with unresolved D. CDR1 and CDR2 (germline): GTSNPN, SVGIG (reference sequence). CDR3 length equals 13 residues. Between the trimmed V and J ends, which lost 4 bases and 0 bases, there was a span of 9 bases. The CDR3, as DNA: TGTGCCTGGACGCAGTCAGTGAACACTGAAGCTTTCTTT. Its translation: CAWTQSVNTEAFF.

This clone was detected a few times. The chain uses TRBV6-5 and TRBJ1-1; unclear D gene. CDR3 length: 13 amino acids. Germline assignment: CDR1 MNHEY and CDR2 SVGAGI. V was shortened by 2 bases and J by 1 base, with 5 bases between the two germline ends. In DNA, the CDR3 is TGTGCCAGCAGTTACAACAGGAACACTGAAGCTTTCTTT. This codes for CASSYNRNTEAFF.

The chain joins TRBV7-6 to TRBJ2-1, with 11 bases matching TRBD2. The CDR3 is 15 residues long. Germline-derived CDR1 and CDR2 are SGHVS and FNYEAQ. Unmatched junction bases numbered 9, after V lost 5 bases and J lost 9 bases. Here the CDR3 DNA reads TGTGCCAGCAGCGGGGGACTAGCGGTGTGGAGTGAGCAGTTCTTC. This encodes CASSGGLAVWSEQFF.

The J gene is TRBJ1-1, the V gene TRBV6-5; D gene unclear. V lost 0 bases and J lost 0, with 11 bases in between. CDR1 MNHEY and CDR2 SVGAGI come from the germline V gene. There are 16 residues in the CDR3. This CDR3 is CASSYSSRIVNTEAFF. The CDR3 DNA follows: TGTGCCAGCAGTTACTCATCCAGGATCGTGAACACTGAAGCTTTCTTT.

This rearrangement joins TRBV28 to TRBJ2-3; D unclear. Germline CDR1 is MDHEN and CDR2 is SYDVKM. The CDR3 totals 15 residues. With 2 bases removed from V and 2 bases from J, the gap between germline ends came to 11 bases. The CDR3 DNA is TGTGCCAGCAGTTTACCCACTCCAACCACAGATACGCAGTATTTT. Protein product: CASSLPTPTTDTQYF.